This TCR beta chain was recovered during a study of T cells after yellow fever vaccination. Between the trimmed V and J ends, which lost 1 base and 3 bases, there was a span of 16 bases. The CDR3 loop spans 16 amino acids. CDR1 and CDR2 from the germline V gene are SGHRS and YFSETQ. This clonotype was counted ten times or more. TCRdb re-derived calls from the 5' RACE reads in MiXCR, one entry per CDR3 protein. The data show some 10,000 distinct CDR3 sequences, around 5.2% seen once. This chain links TRBV5-1 with TRBJ2-5; no clear D gene. The sequencing used PBMCs, either bulk or a sorted T-cell subset (CD4+, CD8+, memory, or dextramer-sorted; not recorded which), collected approximately 15 days after the first yellow fever vaccination. The receptor's source is a man younger than 35 who received the YFV17D yellow fever vaccine. Written as DNA, the CDR3 is TGCGCCAGCAGCTTGCTCCAGAACCTTAACAAAGAGACCCAGTACTTC. Residues: CASSLLQNLNKETQYF.